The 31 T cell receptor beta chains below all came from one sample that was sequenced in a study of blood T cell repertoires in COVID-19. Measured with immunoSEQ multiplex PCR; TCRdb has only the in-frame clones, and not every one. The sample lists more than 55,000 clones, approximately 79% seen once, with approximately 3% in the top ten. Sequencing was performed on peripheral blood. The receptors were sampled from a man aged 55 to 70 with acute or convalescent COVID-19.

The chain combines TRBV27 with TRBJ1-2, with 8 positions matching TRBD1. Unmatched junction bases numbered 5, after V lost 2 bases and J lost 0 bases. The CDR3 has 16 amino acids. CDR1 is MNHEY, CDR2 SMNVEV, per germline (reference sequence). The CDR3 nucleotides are TGTGCCAGCAGTTTACGTCCGGGACAGGCTAACTATGGCTACACCTTC. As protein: CASSLRPGQANYGYTF.

CDR3 coding DNA: TGTGCCACCAGTGAACCAGGACTAGCGGGGGGCAATGAGCAGTTCTTC. It encodes CATSEPGLAGGNEQFF. This sequence joins TRBV24-1 and TRBJ2-1; 14 nucleotides align to TRBD2. CDR1 is KGHDR, CDR2 SFDVKD, per germline. J gave up 6 bases and V 4 bases, and 4 bases lay outside the gene matches. The CDR3 spans 16 residues.

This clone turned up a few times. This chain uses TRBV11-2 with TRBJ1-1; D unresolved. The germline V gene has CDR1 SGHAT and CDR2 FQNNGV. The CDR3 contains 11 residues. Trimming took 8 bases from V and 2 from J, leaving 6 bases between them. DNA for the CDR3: TGTGCCAGCCGCGGAAACACTGAAGCTTTCTTT. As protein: CASRGNTEAFF.

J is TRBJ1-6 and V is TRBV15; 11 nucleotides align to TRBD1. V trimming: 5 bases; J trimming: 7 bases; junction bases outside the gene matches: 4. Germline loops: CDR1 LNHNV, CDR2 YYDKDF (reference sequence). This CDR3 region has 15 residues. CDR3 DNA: TGTGCCACCAGCGGTGGGACAGGGGGAAATTCACCCCTCCACTTT. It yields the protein CATSGGTGGNSPLHF.

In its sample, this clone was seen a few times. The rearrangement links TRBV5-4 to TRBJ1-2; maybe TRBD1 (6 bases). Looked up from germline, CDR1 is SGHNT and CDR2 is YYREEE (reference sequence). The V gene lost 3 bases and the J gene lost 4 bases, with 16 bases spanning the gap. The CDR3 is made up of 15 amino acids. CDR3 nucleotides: TGTGCCAGCAGCTCTTCGGCAGGGGAAGTCTATGGCTACACCTTC. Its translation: CASSSSAGEVYGYTF.

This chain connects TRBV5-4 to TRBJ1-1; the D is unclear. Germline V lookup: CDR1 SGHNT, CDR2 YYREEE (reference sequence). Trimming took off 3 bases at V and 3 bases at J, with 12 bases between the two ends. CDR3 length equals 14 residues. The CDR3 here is CASSSQNLYTEAFF. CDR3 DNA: TGTGCCAGCAGCTCACAGAACCTCTACACTGAAGCTTTCTTT.

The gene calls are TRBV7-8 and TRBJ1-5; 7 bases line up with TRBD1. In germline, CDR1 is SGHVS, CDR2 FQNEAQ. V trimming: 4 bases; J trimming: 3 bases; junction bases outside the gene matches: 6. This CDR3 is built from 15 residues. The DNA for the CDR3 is TGTGCCAGCAGCTCCTACAGGGGAAACAATCAGCCCCAGCATTTT. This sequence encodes CASSSYRGNNQPQHF.

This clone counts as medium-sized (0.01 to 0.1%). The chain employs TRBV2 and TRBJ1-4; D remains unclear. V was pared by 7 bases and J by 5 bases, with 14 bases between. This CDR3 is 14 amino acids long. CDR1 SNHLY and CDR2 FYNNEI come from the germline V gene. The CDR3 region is CASNVQQSNEKLFF. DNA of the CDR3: TGTGCCAGCAATGTGCAACAGAGCAATGAAAAACTGTTTTTT.

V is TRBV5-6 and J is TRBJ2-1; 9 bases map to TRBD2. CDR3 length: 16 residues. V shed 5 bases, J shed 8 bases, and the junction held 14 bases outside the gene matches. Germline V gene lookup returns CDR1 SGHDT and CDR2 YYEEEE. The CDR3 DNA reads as TGTGCCAGCAGTCGATCGAGCGGGGGGACCCCTGATGAGCAGTTCTTC. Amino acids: CASSRSSGGTPDEQFF.

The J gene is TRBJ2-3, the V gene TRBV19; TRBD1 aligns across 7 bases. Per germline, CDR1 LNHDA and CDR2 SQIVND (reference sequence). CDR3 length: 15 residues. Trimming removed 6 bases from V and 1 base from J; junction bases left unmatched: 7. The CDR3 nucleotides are TGTGCCAGTAGCGACAGGGCAAGGGGCACAGATACGCAGTATTTT. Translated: CASSDRARGTDTQYF.

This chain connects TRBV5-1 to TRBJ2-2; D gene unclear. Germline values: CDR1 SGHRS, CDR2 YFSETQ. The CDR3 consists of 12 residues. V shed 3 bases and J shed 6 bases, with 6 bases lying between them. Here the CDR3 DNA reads TGCGCCAGCAGCTGGCAGGCCGGGGAGCTGTTTTTT. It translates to CASSWQAGELFF.

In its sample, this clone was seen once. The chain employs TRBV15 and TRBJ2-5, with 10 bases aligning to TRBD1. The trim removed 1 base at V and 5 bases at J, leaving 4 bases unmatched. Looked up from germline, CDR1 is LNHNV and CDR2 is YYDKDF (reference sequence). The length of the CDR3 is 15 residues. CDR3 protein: CATSRVRQGAETQYF. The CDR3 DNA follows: TGTGCCACCAGCAGAGTTCGACAGGGGGCGGAGACCCAGTACTTC.

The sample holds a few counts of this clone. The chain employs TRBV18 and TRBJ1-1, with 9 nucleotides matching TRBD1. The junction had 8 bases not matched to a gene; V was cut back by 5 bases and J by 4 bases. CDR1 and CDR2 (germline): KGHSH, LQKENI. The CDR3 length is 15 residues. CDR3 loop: CASSAMGTGRTEAFF. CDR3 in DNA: TGTGCCAGCTCAGCAATGGGGACAGGGCGCACTGAAGCTTTCTTT. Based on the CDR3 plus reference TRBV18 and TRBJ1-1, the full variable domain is NAGVMQNPRHLVRRRGQEARLRCSPMKGHSHVYWYRQLPEEGLKFMVYLQKENIIDESGMPKERFSAEFPKEGPSILRIQQVVRGDSAAYFCASSAMGTGRTEAFFGQGTRLTVV.

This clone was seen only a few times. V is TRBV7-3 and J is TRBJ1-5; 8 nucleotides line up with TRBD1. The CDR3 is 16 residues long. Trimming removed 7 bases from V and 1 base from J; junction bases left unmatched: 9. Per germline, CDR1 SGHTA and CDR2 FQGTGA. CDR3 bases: TGTGCCAGCACCCTGGGACAGGTCGCCAGCAATCAGCCCCAGCATTTT. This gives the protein CASTLGQVASNQPQHF.

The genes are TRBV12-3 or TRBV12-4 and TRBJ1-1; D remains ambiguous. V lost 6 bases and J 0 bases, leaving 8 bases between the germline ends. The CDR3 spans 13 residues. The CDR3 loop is CASRLDMNTEAFF. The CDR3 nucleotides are TGTGCCAGCAGGCTTGACATGAACACTGAAGCTTTCTTT.

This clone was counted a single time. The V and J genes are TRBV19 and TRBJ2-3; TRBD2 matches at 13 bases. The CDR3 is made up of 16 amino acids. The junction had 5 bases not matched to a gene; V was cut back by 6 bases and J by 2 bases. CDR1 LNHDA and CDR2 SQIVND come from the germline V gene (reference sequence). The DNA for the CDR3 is TGTGCCAGTAGCCTCGGACTAGCGGGGGCCACAGATACGCAGTATTTT. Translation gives CASSLGLAGATDTQYF.

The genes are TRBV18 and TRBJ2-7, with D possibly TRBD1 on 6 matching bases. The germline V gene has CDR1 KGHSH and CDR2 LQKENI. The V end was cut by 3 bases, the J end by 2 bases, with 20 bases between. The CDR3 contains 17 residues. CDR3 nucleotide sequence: TGTGCCAGCTCACCGCTCGACAGGACACAATCAACCTACGAGCAGTACTTC. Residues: CASSPLDRTQSTYEQYF.

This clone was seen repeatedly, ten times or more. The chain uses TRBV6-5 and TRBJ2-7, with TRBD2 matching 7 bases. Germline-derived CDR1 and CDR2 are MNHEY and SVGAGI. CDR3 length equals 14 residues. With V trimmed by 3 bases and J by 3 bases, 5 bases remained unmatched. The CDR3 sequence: CASSYSSGDYEQYF. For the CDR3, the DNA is TGTGCCAGCAGTTATAGCAGCGGGGACTACGAGCAGTACTTC.

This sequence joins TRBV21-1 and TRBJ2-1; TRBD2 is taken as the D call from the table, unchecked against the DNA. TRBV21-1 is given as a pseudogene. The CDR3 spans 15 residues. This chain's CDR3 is CASSNAGEAGNEQFF. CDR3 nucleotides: TGTGCCAGCAGCAACGCTGGAGAAGCTGGCAATGAGCAGTTCTTC.

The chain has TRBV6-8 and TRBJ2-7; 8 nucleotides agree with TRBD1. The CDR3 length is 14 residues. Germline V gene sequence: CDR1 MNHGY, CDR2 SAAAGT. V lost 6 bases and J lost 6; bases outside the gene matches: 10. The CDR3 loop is CASRARTGLGEQYF. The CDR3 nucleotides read TGTGCCAGCAGGGCCAGGACAGGGTTGGGCGAGCAGTACTTC.

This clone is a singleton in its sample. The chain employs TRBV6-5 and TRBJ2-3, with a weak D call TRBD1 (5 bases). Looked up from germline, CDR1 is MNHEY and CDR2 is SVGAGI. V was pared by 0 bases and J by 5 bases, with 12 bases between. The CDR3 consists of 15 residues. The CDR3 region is CASSYSKQVGDTQYF. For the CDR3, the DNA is TGTGCCAGCAGTTACTCGAAACAGGTGGGAGATACGCAGTATTTT.

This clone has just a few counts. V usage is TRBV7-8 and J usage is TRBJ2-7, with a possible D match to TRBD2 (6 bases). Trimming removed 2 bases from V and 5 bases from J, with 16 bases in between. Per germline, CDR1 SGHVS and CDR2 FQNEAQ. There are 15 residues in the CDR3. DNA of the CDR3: TGTGCCAGCAGCTTACGACGGGAGAAGGGTAACGAGCAGTACTTC. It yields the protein CASSLRREKGNEQYF.

DNA of the CDR3: TGTGCCTGGAGTTTGGGGGGAAACTCTAACTATGGCTACACCTTC. Its protein product is CAWSLGGNSNYGYTF. J is TRBJ1-2 and V is TRBV30, with D tentatively TRBD1 (5 bases). Germline V lookup: CDR1 GTSNPN, CDR2 SVGIG (reference sequence). The CDR3 loop spans 15 amino acids. Trimming cost V 2 bases and J 0 bases, with 13 bases left between them.

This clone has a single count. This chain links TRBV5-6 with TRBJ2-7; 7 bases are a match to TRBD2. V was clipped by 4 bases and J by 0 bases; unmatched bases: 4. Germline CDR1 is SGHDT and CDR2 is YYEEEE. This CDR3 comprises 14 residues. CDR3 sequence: CASSPGGTSYEQYF. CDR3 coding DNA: TGTGCCAGCAGCCCCGGGGGGACCTCCTACGAGCAGTACTTC.

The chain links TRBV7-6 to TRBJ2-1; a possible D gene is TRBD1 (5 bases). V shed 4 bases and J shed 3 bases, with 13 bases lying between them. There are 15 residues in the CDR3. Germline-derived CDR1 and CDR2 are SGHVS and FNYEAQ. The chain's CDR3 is CASSSYETVYNEQFF. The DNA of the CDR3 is TGTGCCAGCAGCTCCTATGAGACAGTCTACAATGAGCAGTTCTTC.

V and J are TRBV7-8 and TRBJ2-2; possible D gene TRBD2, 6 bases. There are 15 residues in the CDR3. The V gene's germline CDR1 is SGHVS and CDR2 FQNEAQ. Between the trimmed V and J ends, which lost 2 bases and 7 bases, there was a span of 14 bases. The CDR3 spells CASSLRGNRGGELFF. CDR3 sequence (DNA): TGTGCCAGCAGCTTACGGGGGAACCGGGGCGGGGAGCTGTTTTTT.

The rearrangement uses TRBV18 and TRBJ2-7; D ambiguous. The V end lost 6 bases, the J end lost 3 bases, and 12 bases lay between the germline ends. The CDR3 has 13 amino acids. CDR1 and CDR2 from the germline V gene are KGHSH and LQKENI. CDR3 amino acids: CASSLDLSYEQYF. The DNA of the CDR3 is TGTGCCAGCTCGCTTGACTTGAGCTACGAGCAGTACTTC.

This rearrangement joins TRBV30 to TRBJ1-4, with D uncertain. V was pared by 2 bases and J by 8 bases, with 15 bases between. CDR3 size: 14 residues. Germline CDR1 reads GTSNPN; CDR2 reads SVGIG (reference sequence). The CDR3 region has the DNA TGTGCCTGGAGTAGCACCTATCTTGAGGAAAAACTGTTTTTT. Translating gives CAWSSTYLEEKLFF.

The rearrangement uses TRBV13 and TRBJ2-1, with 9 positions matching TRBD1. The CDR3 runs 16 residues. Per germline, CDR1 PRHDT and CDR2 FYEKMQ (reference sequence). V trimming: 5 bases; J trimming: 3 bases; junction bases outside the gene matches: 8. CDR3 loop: CASSGEGQGFYNEQFF. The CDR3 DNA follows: TGTGCCAGCAGCGGAGAGGGACAGGGATTCTACAATGAGCAGTTCTTC.

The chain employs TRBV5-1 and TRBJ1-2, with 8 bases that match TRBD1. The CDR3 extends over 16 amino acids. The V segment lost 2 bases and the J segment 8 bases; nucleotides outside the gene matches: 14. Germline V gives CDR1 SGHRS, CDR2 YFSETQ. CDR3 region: CASSFGQGVRYEGYTF. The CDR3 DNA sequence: TGCGCCAGCAGCTTCGGACAGGGAGTCCGGTATGAAGGCTACACCTTC.

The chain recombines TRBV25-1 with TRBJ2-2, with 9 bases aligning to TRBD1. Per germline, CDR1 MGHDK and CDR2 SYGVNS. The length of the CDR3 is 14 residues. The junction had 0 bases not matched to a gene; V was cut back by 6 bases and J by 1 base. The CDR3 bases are TGTGCCAGCAGGGACAGGGGGAACACCGGGGAGCTGTTTTTT. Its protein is CASRDRGNTGELFF.